The T cell receptor beta chain described here comes from a study of blood T cell repertoires in COVID-19. At the level of the study: The study drew acute and convalescent COVID-19 samples from the United States, Italy and Spain. Sample material is recorded as cDNA or gDNA derived from T cells, B-cell-depleted T cells, or PBMCs.

In the source study's methods: Reference gene primers were amplified, and this amplification served to estimate nucleated cell counts. The method was immunoSEQ multiplex PCR; TCRdb's version includes in-frame clones alone and lacks a portion of them. V, J and clone size were drawn from that table, and D and trimming were deduced from the DNA. The sample lists 300,000 to 350,000 clones, about 91% occurring once. Patients from Seattle were sampled longitudinally, starting during active infection. The CDR3 totals 11 residues. CDR1 is DFQATT, CDR2 SNEGSKA, per germline (reference sequence). Trimming removed 3 bases at V and 4 bases at J, with 6 bases between.

Sequencing was performed on peripheral blood. The genes are TRBV20-1 and TRBJ1-2; D unresolved. This receptor was identified in a woman aged 25 to 39 with COVID-19, enrolled during active disease. CDR3 nucleotide sequence: TGCAGTGCTAGGCGCCTCTATGGCTACACCTTC. It specifies CSARRLYGYTF.